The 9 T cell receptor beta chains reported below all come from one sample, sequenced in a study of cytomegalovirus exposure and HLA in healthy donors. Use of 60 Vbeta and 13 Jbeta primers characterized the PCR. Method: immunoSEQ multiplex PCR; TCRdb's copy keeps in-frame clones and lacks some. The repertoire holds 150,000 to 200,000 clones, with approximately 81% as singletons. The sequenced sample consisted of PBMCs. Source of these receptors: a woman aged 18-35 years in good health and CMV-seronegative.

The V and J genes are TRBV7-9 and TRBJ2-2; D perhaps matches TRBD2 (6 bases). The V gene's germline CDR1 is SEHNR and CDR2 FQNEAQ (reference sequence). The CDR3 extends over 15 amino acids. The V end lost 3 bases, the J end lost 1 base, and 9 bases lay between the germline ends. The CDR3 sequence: CASSFWRGNTGELFF. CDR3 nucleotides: TGTGCCAGCAGCTTCTGGCGGGGGAACACCGGGGAGCTGTTTTTT.

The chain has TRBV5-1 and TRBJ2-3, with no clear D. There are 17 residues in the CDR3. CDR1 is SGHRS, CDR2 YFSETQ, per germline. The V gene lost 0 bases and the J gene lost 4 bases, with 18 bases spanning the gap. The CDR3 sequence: CASSLAGSTKRADTQYF. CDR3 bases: TGCGCCAGCAGCTTGGCCGGGTCAACAAAAAGAGCAGATACGCAGTATTTT.

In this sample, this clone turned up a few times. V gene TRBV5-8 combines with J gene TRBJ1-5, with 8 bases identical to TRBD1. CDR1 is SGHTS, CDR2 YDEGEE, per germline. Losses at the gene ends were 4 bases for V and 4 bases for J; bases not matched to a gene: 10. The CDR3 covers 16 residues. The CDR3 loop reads CASSPDRVGANQPQHF. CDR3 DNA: TGTGCCAGCAGCCCGGACAGGGTAGGTGCAAATCAGCCCCAGCATTTT.

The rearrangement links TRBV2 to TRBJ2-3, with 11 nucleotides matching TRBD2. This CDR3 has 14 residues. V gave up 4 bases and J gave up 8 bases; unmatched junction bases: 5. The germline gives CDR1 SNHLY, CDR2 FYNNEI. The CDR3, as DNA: TGTGCCAGCAGTGCTAGCGGGAGGAGGGTTACGCAGTATTTT. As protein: CASSASGRRVTQYF.

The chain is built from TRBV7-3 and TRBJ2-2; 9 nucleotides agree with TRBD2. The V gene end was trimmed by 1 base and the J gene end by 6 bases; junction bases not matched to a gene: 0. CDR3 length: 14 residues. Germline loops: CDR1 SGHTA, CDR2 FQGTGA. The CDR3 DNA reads TGTGCCAGCAGCTTAATAGCGGGAGCCGGGGAGCTGTTTTTT. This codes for CASSLIAGAGELFF.

The CDR3 bases are TGTGCCAGCAGCTTGGAAAGGCGGGAAGGTGGGAATGAGCAGTTCTTC. This encodes CASSLERREGGNEQFF. This chain uses TRBV5-6 with TRBJ2-1, with D possibly TRBD2 on 6 matching bases. In germline, CDR1 is SGHDT, CDR2 YYEEEE. Trimming removed 0 bases at V and 7 bases at J, with 17 bases between. The CDR3 extends over 16 amino acids. Based on the CDR3 plus reference TRBV5-6 and TRBJ2-1, the full variable domain is DAGVTQSPTHLIKTRGQQVTLRCSPKSGHDTVSWYQQALGQGPQFIFQYYEEEERQRGNFPDRFSGHQFPNYSSELNVNALLLGDSALYLCASSLERREGGNEQFFGPGTRLTVL.

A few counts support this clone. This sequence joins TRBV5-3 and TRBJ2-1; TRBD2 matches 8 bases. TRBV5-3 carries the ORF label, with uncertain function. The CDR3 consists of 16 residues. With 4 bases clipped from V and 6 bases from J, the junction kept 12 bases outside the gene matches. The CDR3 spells CARSPTGGGCCNEQFF. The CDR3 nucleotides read TGTGCCAGAAGCCCCACGGGGGGGGGTTGTTGCAATGAGCAGTTCTTC.

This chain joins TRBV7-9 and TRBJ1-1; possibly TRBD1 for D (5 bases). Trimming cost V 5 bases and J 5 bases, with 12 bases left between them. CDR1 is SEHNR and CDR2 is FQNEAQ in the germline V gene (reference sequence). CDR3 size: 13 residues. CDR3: CASSPAGITEAFF. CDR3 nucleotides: TGTGCCAGCAGCCCCGCAGGGATTACTGAAGCTTTCTTT. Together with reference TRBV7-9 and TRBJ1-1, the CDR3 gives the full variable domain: DTGVSQNPRHKITKRGQNVTFRCDPISEHNRLYWYRQTLGQGPEFLTYFQNEAQLEKSRLLSDRFSAERPKGSFSTLEIQRTEQGDSAMYLCASSPAGITEAFFGQGTRLTVV.

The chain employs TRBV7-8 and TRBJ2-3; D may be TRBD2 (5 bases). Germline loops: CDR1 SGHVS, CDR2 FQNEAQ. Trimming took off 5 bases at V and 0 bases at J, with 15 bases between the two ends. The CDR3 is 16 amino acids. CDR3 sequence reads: CASSPAGTRSTDTQYF. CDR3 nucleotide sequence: TGTGCCAGCAGCCCTGCGGGCACAAGGAGCACAGATACGCAGTATTTT.